A single sample is the source of the 2 T cell receptor beta chains below, sequenced in a study of identifying expanded T cells in peripheral blood. Generated by immunoSEQ multiplex PCR, the TCRdb table keeps only in-frame clones and is missing some. This sample has about 58,000 clones; over 80% occur once, and the top ten carry around a sixth. The sequenced sample was blood. These receptors all stem from a person aged 18 to 75 in good health.

This clone was found once. V is TRBV7-2 and J is TRBJ2-4; the D gene is possibly TRBD1 (8 bases). Germline CDR1 is SGHTA and CDR2 is FQGNSA. V was cut by 2 bases and J by 0 bases, with 11 bases left in between. The CDR3 is made up of 16 amino acids. The CDR3 sequence is CASSLNRGGAKNIQYF. The CDR3 nucleotides read TGTGCCAGCAGCTTAAACAGGGGGGGAGCCAAAAACATTCAGTACTTC.

The count of this clone is one. The chain uses TRBV18 and TRBJ2-2; D gene uncertain. The length of the CDR3 is 15 residues. Germline assignment: CDR1 KGHSH and CDR2 LQKENI. Trimming left V 1 base short and J 1 base short, with 7 bases between. CDR3 sequence (DNA): TGTGCCAGCTCACCACGATCAGGGAACACCGGGGAGCTGTTTTTT. Protein sequence: CASSPRSGNTGELFF.